Shown below are 15 T cell receptor beta chains from a single sample sequenced in a study of technical replicates of blood from a handful of donors. The method was immunoSEQ multiplex PCR; TCRdb's version includes in-frame clones alone and lacks a portion of them. The table shows about 79,000 clones, with more than 85% occurring only once. The sample was T cells isolated from PBMCs. The source of these receptors is a human donor in good health. Some clones in this sample may be carry-over from other donors' samples.

The rearrangement links TRBV7-8 to TRBJ2-3; tentatively, D is TRBD2 (7 bases). Germline V gene sequence: CDR1 SGHVS, CDR2 FQNEAQ. Trimming shortened V by 1 base and J by 3 bases, and 17 bases separated the two germline ends. The CDR3 is 17 amino acids. CDR3 coding DNA: TGTGCCAGCAGCTTAGTTTTAGGGGGAGGGAGGACAGATACGCAGTATTTT. Translation: CASSLVLGGGRTDTQYF.

CDR3 region: CSVGWMDRVYGYTF. For the CDR3, the DNA is TGCAGCGTTGGTTGGATGGACAGGGTCTATGGCTACACCTTC. The chain uses TRBV29-1 and TRBJ1-2; 8 bases are a match to TRBD1. The germline V gene encodes CDR1 SQVTM and CDR2 ANQGSEA. The J segment lost 4 bases and the V segment lost 4 bases, leaving 8 bases of the junction unmatched. This CDR3 spans 14 amino acids.

The rearrangement links TRBV13 to TRBJ2-2; no firm D call. The CDR3 runs to 14 residues. The V end was cut by 1 base, the J end by 1 base, with 4 bases between. CDR1 and CDR2 from the germline V gene are PRHDT and FYEKMQ (reference sequence). The CDR3 spells CASSLERNTGELFF. The CDR3 DNA follows: TGTGCCAGCAGCTTAGAGAGGAACACCGGGGAGCTGTTTTTT.

The CDR3 DNA reads TGTGCCAGCAGCTTCAGGGGGCTTGAAGCTTTCTTT. Protein product: CASSFRGLEAFF. This chain links TRBV7-8 with TRBJ1-1; TRBD1 aligns across 8 bases. The length of the CDR3 is 12 residues. Unmatched junction bases numbered 1, after V lost 3 bases and J lost 7 bases. Germline loops: CDR1 SGHVS, CDR2 FQNEAQ.

This clone was counted a single time. The rearrangement links TRBV5-4 to TRBJ1-3; 7 bases fit TRBD1. Germline assignment: CDR1 SGHNT and CDR2 YYREEE (reference sequence). The CDR3 is 15 residues long. The trim removed 2 bases at V and 0 bases at J, leaving 2 bases unmatched. This chain's CDR3 is CASSLGTASGNTIYF. The CDR3 nucleotides are TGTGCCAGCAGCTTAGGGACAGCCTCTGGAAACACCATATATTTT.

The rearrangement uses TRBV28 and TRBJ2-7, with TRBD2 matching over 8 bases. Germline lookup yields CDR1 MDHEN and CDR2 SYDVKM. CDR3 size: 16 residues. V was clipped by 5 bases and J by 2 bases; unmatched bases: 11. Written as DNA, the CDR3 is TGTGCCAGCAGTCGGTCCAAGCGGGAGATGCCCTACGAGCAGTACTTC. This translates into CASSRSKREMPYEQYF.

J is TRBJ2-4 and V is TRBV14, with 8 bases aligning to TRBD2. Looked up from germline, CDR1 is SGHDN and CDR2 is FVKESK. The CDR3 sequence is 16 residues long. V lost 0 bases, J lost 8 bases, and 9 bases stayed unmatched. CDR3 in amino acids: CASSQDVAGGRDIQYF. As DNA, the CDR3 is TGTGCCAGCAGCCAAGATGTCGCGGGAGGTAGGGACATTCAGTACTTC. The entire variable domain, with the rest obtained from reference TRBV14 and TRBJ2-4, is as follows: EAGVTQFPSHSVIEKGQTVTLRCDPISGHDNLYWYRRVMGKEIKFLLHFVKESKQDESGMPNNRFLAERTGGTYSTLKVQPAELEDSGVYFCASSQDVAGGRDIQYFGAGTRLSVL.

V gene TRBV18 combines with J gene TRBJ1-1, with unresolved D. V gave up 2 bases and J gave up 5 bases, with 12 bases separating them. Germline loops: CDR1 KGHSH, CDR2 LQKENI. CDR3 size: 14 residues. The CDR3: CASSPEAGYTEAFF. CDR3 DNA: TGTGCCAGCTCACCAGAGGCTGGGTATACTGAAGCTTTCTTT.

This sequence joins TRBV4-1 and TRBJ2-1; TRBD2 aligns across 9 bases. The V segment lost 1 base and the J segment 9 bases; nucleotides outside the gene matches: 7. Germline assignment: CDR1 MGHRA and CDR2 YSYEKL. The CDR3 contains 15 residues. CDR3 loop: CASSQGLAGDAEQFF. CDR3 DNA sequence: TGCGCCAGCAGCCAAGGATTAGCGGGAGATGCTGAGCAGTTCTTC.

This chain links TRBV6-1 with TRBJ2-5; 8 nucleotides agree with TRBD1. The germline CDR1 and CDR2 sequences are MNHNS and SASEGT. J lost 5 bases, V lost 3 bases, and 5 bases had no gene match. This CDR3 has 14 residues. CDR3 sequence: CASSDDRGHETQYF. CDR3 nucleotide sequence: TGTGCCAGCAGTGATGACAGGGGACACGAGACCCAGTACTTC.

This clone was recorded only once. The chain recombines TRBV11-2 with TRBJ2-2; the match to TRBD2 covers 8 bases. CDR1 is SGHAT, CDR2 FQNNGV, per germline. The CDR3 spans 15 residues. V was pared by 6 bases and J by 2 bases, with 5 bases of the junction left unmatched. The CDR3 sequence: CASRTTSGNTGELFF. The CDR3 bases are TGTGCCAGCAGAACAACTAGCGGAAACACCGGGGAGCTGTTTTTT.

For this clone: At one of its ends the junction is not consistent with the germline gene, which may arise from a read error. The CDR3 reads CAWGGPTSGRAEF. DNA of the CDR3: TGTGCCTGGGGCGGCCCGACTAGCGGGAGGGCCGAATTT. This rearrangement joins TRBV30 to TRBJ2-3; 14 nucleotides line up with TRBD2. Germline-derived CDR1 and CDR2 are GTSNPN and SVGIG (reference sequence). The length of the CDR3 is 13 residues.

The chain links TRBV4-3 to TRBJ2-1; D is ambiguous. CDR1 and CDR2 (germline): LGHNA, YSLEER. This CDR3 is 13 amino acids long. The germline V and J ends were trimmed by 0 bases and 6 bases, with 6 bases remaining between them. The CDR3 bases are TGCGCCAGCAGCCAAGACGAGGCCAATGAGCAGTTCTTC. It translates to CASSQDEANEQFF.

The chain couples TRBV9 to TRBJ2-5; 12 bases fit TRBD2. The V gene end was trimmed by 3 bases and the J gene end by 10 bases; junction bases not matched to a gene: 10. This CDR3 has 15 amino acids. Germline assignment: CDR1 SGDLS and CDR2 YYNGEE. The CDR3 region is CASSATGTSGRGQYF. CDR3 DNA sequence: TGTGCCAGCAGCGCAACCGGGACTAGCGGGCGGGGCCAGTACTTC.

The chain links TRBV28 to TRBJ1-1, with a possible D match to TRBD1 (6 bases). V lost 5 bases to trimming and J lost 0 bases, with 13 bases between them. CDR1 MDHEN and CDR2 SYDVKM come from the germline V gene. The CDR3 length is 15 residues. CDR3 residues: CASSLRTVMNTEAFF. As DNA, the CDR3 is TGTGCCAGCAGTCTAAGGACAGTGATGAACACTGAAGCTTTCTTT. Full variable domain (remainder filled in from reference TRBV28 and TRBJ1-1): DVKVTQSSRYLVKRTGEKVFLECVQDMDHENMFWYRQDPGLGLRLIYFSYDVKMKEKGDIPEGYSVSREKKERFSLILESASTNQTSMYLCASSLRTVMNTEAFFGQGTRLTVV.